The source of this T cell receptor (beta chain) is a study of blood T cells in healthy people across ages. Study-wide points: Roughly linear declines in TCR beta diversity per million T cells occurred with age. In long-lived donors, naive CD4+ cell counts and diversity exceeded those of aged donors.

At least 6 micrograms of total RNA were extracted per sample. It was with a sample-barcoded 5' primer and a J-beta primer mix that a second PCR of roughly 7 to 12 cycles was run. The template-switch adaptor, which had 12 random nucleotides, put a tag on each cDNA molecule. TCRdb called the 5' RACE reads again in MiXCR, with one record for every CDR3 protein. The data show around 970,000 distinct CDR3 sequences, roughly 51% seen once. CDR3 length equals 13 residues. V dropped 6 bases and J dropped 11; count of bases not matched to a gene: 8. Germline CDR1 is ENHRY and CDR2 is SYGVKD. Note on this clonotype: Its matching antigen is unknown.

The material sequenced was blood. The origin of this receptor is a woman aged 55-70 years in good health. This chain links TRBV10-3 with TRBJ2-5; the match to TRBD2 covers 11 bases. This CDR3 is CAISQTSGTEQYF. As DNA, the CDR3 is TGTGCCATCAGCCAGACTAGCGGGACAGAGCAGTACTTC.